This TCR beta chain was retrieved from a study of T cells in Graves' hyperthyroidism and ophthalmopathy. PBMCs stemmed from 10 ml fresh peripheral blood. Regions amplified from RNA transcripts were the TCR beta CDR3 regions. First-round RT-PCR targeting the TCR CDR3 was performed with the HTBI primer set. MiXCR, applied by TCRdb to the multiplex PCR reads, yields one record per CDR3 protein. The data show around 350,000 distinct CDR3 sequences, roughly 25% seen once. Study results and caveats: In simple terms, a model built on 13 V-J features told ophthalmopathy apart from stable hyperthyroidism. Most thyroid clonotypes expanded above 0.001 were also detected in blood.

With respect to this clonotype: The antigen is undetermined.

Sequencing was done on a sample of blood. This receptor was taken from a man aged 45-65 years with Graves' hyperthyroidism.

As DNA, the CDR3 is TGTGCCAGTACCGGGGGCAGGACGATGGGTAATCAGCCCCAGCATTTT. It translates to CASTGGRTMGNQPQHF. The chain joins TRBV19 to TRBJ1-5; D may be TRBD1 (6 bases). V was clipped by 7 bases and J by 4 bases, with 20 bases between them. There are 16 residues in the CDR3. Germline loops: CDR1 LNHDA, CDR2 SQIVND (reference sequence).